This T cell receptor beta chain appears in the sequencing data of a study of molecular identifiers for immune sequencing clone quantification. At the level of the study: Replicate RNA from 20,000 or 100,000 naive CD8 T cells formed five aliquots; four were sequenced.

Per germline, CDR1 SGHKS and CDR2 YYEKEE (reference sequence). Trimming at V came to 4 bases and at J to 2 bases, leaving 7 bases not matched to a gene. The CDR3 spans 15 residues. Naive CD8 T cells, phenotype CD8+CD4-CCR7+CD45RA+, were sorted. TCRdb reprocessed the PCR reads via MiXCR and lists one record per CDR3 protein. Of around 320,000 distinct CDR3 sequences listed, 24% were seen once; the top ten hold around 0.76%. This clonotype was seen ten or more times. The receptor's source is a human donor in good health. Some libraries in this study had Jurkat cell RNA spiked in. Sequenced input: naive CD8+ T cells from blood, with Jurkat cell RNA spiked in. Subset: FACS-sorted CD8+CD4-CCR7+CD45RA+ naive T cells. The chain links TRBV5-5 to TRBJ2-5, with 8 bases aligning to TRBD1. The CDR3 reads CASSLGQGWQETQYF. CDR3 bases: TGTGCCAGCAGCCTTGGACAGGGCTGGCAAGAGACCCAGTACTTC. Supplemented by reference TRBV5-5 and TRBJ2-5, the full variable domain reads DAGVTQSPTHLIKTRGQQVTLRCSPISGHKSVSWYQQVLGQGPQFIFQYYEKEERGRGNFPDRFSARQFPNYSSELNVNALLLGDSALYLCASSLGQGWQETQYFGPGTRLLVL.